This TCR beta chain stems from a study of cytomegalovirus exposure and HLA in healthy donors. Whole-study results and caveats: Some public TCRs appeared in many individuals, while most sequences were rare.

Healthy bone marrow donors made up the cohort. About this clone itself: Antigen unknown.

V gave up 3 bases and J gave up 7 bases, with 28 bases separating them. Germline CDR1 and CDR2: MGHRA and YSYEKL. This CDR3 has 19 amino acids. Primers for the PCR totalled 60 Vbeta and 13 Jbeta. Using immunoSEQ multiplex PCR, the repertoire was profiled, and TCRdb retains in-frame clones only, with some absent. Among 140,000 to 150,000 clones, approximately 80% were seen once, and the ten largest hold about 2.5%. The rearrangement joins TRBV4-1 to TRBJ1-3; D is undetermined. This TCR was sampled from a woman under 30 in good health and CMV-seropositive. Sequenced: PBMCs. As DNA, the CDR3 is TGCGCCAGCAGCCAGAGGCCCTTACCTCTGGATACCCACCTGAACACCATATATTTT. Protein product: CASSQRPLPLDTHLNTIYF.